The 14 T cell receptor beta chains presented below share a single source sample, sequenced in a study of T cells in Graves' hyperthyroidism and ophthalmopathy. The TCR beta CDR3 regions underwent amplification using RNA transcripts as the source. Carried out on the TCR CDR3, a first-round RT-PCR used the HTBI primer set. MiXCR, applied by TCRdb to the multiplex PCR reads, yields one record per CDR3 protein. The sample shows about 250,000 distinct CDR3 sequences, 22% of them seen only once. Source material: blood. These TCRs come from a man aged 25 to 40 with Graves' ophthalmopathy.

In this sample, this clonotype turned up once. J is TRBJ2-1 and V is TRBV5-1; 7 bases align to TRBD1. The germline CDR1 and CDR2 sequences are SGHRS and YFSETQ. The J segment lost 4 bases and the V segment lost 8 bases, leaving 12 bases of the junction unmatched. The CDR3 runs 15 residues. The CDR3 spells CASTRQGSTYNEQFF. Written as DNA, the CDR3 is TGCGCCAGTACTCGACAGGGAAGTACATACAATGAGCAGTTCTTC.

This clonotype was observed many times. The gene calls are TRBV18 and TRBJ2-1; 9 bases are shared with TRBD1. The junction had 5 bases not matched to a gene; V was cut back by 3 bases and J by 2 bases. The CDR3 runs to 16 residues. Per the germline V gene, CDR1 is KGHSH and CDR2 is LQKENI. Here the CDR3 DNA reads TGTGCCAGCTCACCCAGAGGGACAGGGACCTACAATGAGCAGTTCTTC. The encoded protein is CASSPRGTGTYNEQFF.

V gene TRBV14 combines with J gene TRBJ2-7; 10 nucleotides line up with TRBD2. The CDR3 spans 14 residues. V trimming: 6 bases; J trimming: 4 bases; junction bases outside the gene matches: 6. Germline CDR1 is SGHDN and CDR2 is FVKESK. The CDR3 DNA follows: TGTGCCAGCAGGGGTAGCGGGAGGTCTTACGAGCAGTACTTC. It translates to CASRGSGRSYEQYF.

The CDR3 DNA reads TGTGCCAGCAGTGAAGCCTATCCCGGCGAGCAGTACTTC. Translating it yields CASSEAYPGEQYF. This chain uses TRBV2 with TRBJ2-7; D remains unclear. Per germline, CDR1 SNHLY and CDR2 FYNNEI. The CDR3 has 13 residues. Trimming pared 0 bases from V and 6 bases from J, leaving 9 bases between.

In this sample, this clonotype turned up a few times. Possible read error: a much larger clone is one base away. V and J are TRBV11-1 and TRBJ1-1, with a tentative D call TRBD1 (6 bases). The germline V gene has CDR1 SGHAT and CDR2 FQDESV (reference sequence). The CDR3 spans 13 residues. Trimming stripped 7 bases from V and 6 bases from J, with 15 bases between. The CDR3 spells CASTGAIRAEAFF. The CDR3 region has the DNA TGTGCCAGCACAGGGGCAATTCGGGCTGAAGCTTTCTTT.

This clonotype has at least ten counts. The CDR3 sequence is CASSETGAEDGYTF. Written as DNA, the CDR3 is TGTGCCAGCAGTGAAACAGGGGCCGAGGATGGCTACACCTTC. This chain connects TRBV2 to TRBJ1-2; the match to TRBD1 covers 7 bases. This CDR3 has 14 residues. With V trimmed by 2 bases and J by 6 bases, 6 bases remained unmatched. Germline values: CDR1 SNHLY, CDR2 FYNNEI.

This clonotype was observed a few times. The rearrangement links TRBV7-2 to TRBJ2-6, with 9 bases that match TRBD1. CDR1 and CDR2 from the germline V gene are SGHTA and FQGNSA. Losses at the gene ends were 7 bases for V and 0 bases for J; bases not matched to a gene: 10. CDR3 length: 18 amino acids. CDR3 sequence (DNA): TGTGCCAGCAACCCGACGGGGACAGGGTCCTCTGGGGCCAACGTCCTGACTTTC. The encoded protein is CASNPTGTGSSGANVLTF.

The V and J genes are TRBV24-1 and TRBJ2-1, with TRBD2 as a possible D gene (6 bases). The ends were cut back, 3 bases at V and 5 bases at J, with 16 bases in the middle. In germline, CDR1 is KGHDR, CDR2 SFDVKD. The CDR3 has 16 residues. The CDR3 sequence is CATSDPLLAVNNEQFF. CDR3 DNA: TGTGCCACCAGTGATCCCTTATTAGCGGTCAACAATGAGCAGTTCTTC.

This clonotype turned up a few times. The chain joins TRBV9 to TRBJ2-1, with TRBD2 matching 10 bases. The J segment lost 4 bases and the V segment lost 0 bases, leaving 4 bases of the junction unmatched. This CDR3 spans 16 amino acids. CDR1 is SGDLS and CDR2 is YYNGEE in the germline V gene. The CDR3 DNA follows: TGTGCCAGCAGCGTAGCGGGACTAGCGAAATACAATGAGCAGTTCTTC. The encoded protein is CASSVAGLAKYNEQFF.

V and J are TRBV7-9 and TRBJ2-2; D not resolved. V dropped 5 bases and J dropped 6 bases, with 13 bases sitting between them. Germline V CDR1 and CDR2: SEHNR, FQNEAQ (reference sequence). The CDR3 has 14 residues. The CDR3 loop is CASSPPRWPGELFF. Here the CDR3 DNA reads TGTGCCAGCAGCCCCCCTCGATGGCCCGGGGAGCTGTTTTTT. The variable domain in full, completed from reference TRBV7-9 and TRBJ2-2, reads DTGVSQNPRHKITKRGQNVTFRCDPISEHNRLYWYRQTLGQGPEFLTYFQNEAQLEKSRLLSDRFSAERPKGSFSTLEIQRTEQGDSAMYLCASSPPRWPGELFFGEGSRLTVL.

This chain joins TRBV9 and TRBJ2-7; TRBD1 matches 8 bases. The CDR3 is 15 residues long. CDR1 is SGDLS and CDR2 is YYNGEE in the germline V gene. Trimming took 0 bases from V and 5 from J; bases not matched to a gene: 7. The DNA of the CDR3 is TGTGCCAGCAGCGTAGAGACAGGGGCTAGCCACGAGCAGTACTTC. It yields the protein CASSVETGASHEQYF.

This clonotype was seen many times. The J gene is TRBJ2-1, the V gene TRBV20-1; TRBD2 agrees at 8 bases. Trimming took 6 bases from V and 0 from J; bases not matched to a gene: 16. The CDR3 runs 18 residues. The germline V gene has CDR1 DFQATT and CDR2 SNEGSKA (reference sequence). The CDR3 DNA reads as TGCAGTGCAGGGACCGGGACTAGTCTCTCGAGCTCCTACAATGAGCAGTTCTTC. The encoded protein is CSAGTGTSLSSSYNEQFF.

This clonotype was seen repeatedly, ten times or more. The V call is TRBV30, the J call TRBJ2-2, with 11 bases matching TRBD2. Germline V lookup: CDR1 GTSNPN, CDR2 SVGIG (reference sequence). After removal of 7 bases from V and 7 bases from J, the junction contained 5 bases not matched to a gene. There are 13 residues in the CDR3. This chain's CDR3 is CASRTSGRGELFF. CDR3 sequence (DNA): TGTGCCTCCAGGACTAGCGGGCGCGGGGAGCTGTTTTTT.

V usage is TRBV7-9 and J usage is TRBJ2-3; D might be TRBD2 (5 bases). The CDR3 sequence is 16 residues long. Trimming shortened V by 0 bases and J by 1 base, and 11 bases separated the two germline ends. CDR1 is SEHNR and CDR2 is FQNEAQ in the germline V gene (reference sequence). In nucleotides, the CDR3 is TGTGCCAGCAGCTTAGCGCTGGCGGGCGGCACAGATACGCAGTATTTT. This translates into CASSLALAGGTDTQYF.